This T cell receptor beta chain is from a study of identical twins. Overall study results and limits: Weaker excess sharing between twins was seen in beta out-of-frame sequences.

From germline, CDR1 is ENHRY and CDR2 SYGVKD. This CDR3 region has 13 residues. V was shortened by 6 bases and J by 4 bases, with 10 bases between the two germline ends. This clonotype has a handful of counts. The target antigen is unknown. Unique molecular identifiers were present on cDNA, and template switching added a universal primer site. TCRdb itself ran the 5' RACE reads through MiXCR, one entry per CDR3 protein. The sample has 470,000 or so distinct CDR3 sequences, roughly a quarter seen once; the top ten hold roughly 3%. The same sample was also studied in work on T cells expressing NK-cell markers. That investigation notes: Of the CD8+ T cell pool in several donors, about 1.0-7.5% was accounted for by dominant NKG2C+ clonotypes.

Sequenced material: CD4+ T cells sorted from blood. The chain joins TRBV10-3 to TRBJ2-1, with D perhaps matching TRBD2 (6 bases). The clonotype comes from a woman aged 18 to 35 in good health. CDR3 sequence (DNA): TGTGCCATCAGGGGGGACTCATACAATGAGCAGTTCTTC. Translation: CAIRGDSYNEQFF.